These 29 T cell receptor beta chains share one sample of origin, sequenced in a study of OX40 agonist ivuxolimab in advanced cancers. TCRdb's copy holds only in-frame clones and misses some; the assay was immunoSEQ multiplex PCR. In the table there are 30,000 to 45,000 clones, around 86% of which are singletons. The sample was CD4+ or CD8+ T cells sorted from blood, taken in a trial of the OX40 agonist ivuxolimab. These receptors originate from an adult with an advanced solid tumor such as melanoma, head and neck, liver or kidney cancer.

This clone has a handful of counts. The junction and the germline gene differ at one end; a read error may be behind it. This chain uses TRBV7-7 with TRBJ2-5, with D uncertain. Germline values: CDR1 SSHAT, CDR2 FNYEAQ (reference sequence). The CDR3 loop spans 13 amino acids. The CDR3 sequence is CASSWAEQETQYF. CDR3 nucleotides: TGTGCTAGCAGCTGGGCAGAACAAGAGACCCAGTACTTC.

This chain connects TRBV7-8 to TRBJ1-1, with a tentative D call TRBD1 (6 bases). CDR1 SGHVS and CDR2 FQNEAQ come from the germline V gene. The length of the CDR3 is 12 residues. V lost 5 bases and J lost 8, with 12 bases in between. Here the CDR3 reads CASSPQTGEAFF. The CDR3, as DNA: TGTGCCAGCAGCCCCCAGACAGGAGAAGCTTTCTTT.

V gene TRBV2 combines with J gene TRBJ2-3; TRBD2 aligns across 8 bases. This CDR3 spans 17 amino acids. V lost 6 bases to trimming and J lost 0 bases; unmatched junction nucleotides: 11. The germline V gene has CDR1 SNHLY and CDR2 FYNNEI. The CDR3 reads CASRFRRLASSTDTQYF. CDR3 DNA: TGTGCCAGCAGGTTCCGCCGACTAGCGTCTAGCACAGATACGCAGTATTTT.

For the CDR3, the DNA is TGTGCCCCCCTGGGGGGGAGGGTCACTGAAGCTTTCTTT. This translates into CAPLGGRVTEAFF. J is TRBJ1-1 and V is TRBV7-9, with D perhaps TRBD1 (5 bases). The CDR3 sequence is 13 residues long. The germline gives CDR1 SEHNR, CDR2 FQNEAQ (reference sequence). Trimming removed 11 bases from V and 4 bases from J, with 17 bases in between. Together with reference TRBV7-9 and TRBJ1-1, the CDR3 gives the full variable domain: DTGVSQNPRHKITKRGQNVTFRCDPISEHNRLYWYRQTLGQGPEFLTYFQNEAQLEKSRLLSDRFSAERPKGSFSTLEIQRTEQGDSAMYLCAPLGGRVTEAFFGQGTRLTVV.

DNA of the CDR3: TGTGCCAGCAGCTCCCTTACCTCCTACAATGAGCAGTTCTTC. Translation gives CASSSLTSYNEQFF. The chain employs TRBV7-6 and TRBJ2-1; D not certain. The CDR3 is made up of 14 amino acids. V lost 4 bases and J lost 0, with 7 bases in between. Germline V gene lookup returns CDR1 SGHVS and CDR2 FNYEAQ.

The V gene is TRBV27, the J gene TRBJ2-7; D perhaps matches TRBD1 (6 bases). This CDR3 is 16 amino acids long. The V and J ends lost 5 bases and 0 bases respectively, with 17 bases between them. Germline-derived CDR1 and CDR2 are MNHEY and SMNVEV (reference sequence). CDR3 loop: CASSPRTATTSYEQYF. The DNA of the CDR3 is TGTGCCAGCAGTCCCCGGACAGCGACCACCTCCTACGAGCAGTACTTC.

Written as DNA, the CDR3 is TGTGCCAGTAGTCCTGGGGCCAACGTCCTGACTTTC. Its protein is CASSPGANVLTF. This chain joins TRBV19 and TRBJ2-6; D is unresolved. V was pared by 5 bases and J by 2 bases, with 1 base between. This CDR3 region has 12 residues. Germline V gives CDR1 LNHDA, CDR2 SQIVND (reference sequence).

V is TRBV5-8 and J is TRBJ2-3; D remains ambiguous. Germline V gene lookup returns CDR1 SGHTS and CDR2 YDEGEE. The CDR3 totals 11 residues. Trimming stripped 5 bases from V and 2 bases from J, with 3 bases between. The CDR3 region is CASRITDTQYF. The DNA of the CDR3 is TGTGCCAGCAGGATCACAGATACGCAGTATTTT.

The CDR3 DNA is TGTGCCAGCAGCCACACTAGCGGGGGTTCCTACGAGCAGTACTTC. It codes for CASSHTSGGSYEQYF. The chain has TRBV5-4 and TRBJ2-7; TRBD2 matches 11 bases. The CDR3 runs 15 residues. J lost 1 base, V lost 4 bases, and 4 bases had no gene match. Germline lookup yields CDR1 SGHNT and CDR2 YYREEE (reference sequence).

The chain couples TRBV7-2 to TRBJ1-2; TRBD1 aligns across 7 bases. The ends lost 5 bases at V and 6 bases at J; junction bases unmatched: 12. CDR3 length: 15 amino acids. Looked up from germline, CDR1 is SGHTA and CDR2 is FQGNSA. Here the CDR3 reads CASSPDRTVSDGYTF. DNA for the CDR3: TGTGCCAGCAGCCCGGACAGGACGGTTAGCGATGGCTACACCTTC. The full variable domain, its missing parts supplied by reference TRBV7-2 and TRBJ1-2, is GAGVSQSPSNKVTEKGKDVELRCDPISGHTALYWYRQSLGQGLEFLIYFQGNSAPDKSGLPSDRFSAERTGGSVSTLTIQRTQQEDSAVYLCASSPDRTVSDGYTFGSGTRLTVV.

This clone came up once. The gene calls are TRBV7-9 and TRBJ2-3; 11 bases line up with TRBD2. This CDR3 has 17 amino acids. Germline V gene data show CDR1 as SEHNR and CDR2 as FQNEAQ (reference sequence). Trimming removed 5 bases from V and 1 base from J; junction bases left unmatched: 8. The DNA of the CDR3 is TGTGCCAGCAGCCCGACTAGCGGGATTCTTGGCACAGATACGCAGTATTTT. It is translated as CASSPTSGILGTDTQYF.

The chain is built from TRBV28 and TRBJ1-5, with D unresolved. CDR1 is MDHEN and CDR2 is SYDVKM in the germline V gene. V was trimmed by 6 bases and J by 4 bases, leaving 4 bases between them. The CDR3 is 11 amino acids. The CDR3 DNA is TGTGCCAGCAGGGGTAATCAGCCCCAGCATTTT. Its translation is CASRGNQPQHF.

This clone was detected only a few times. The genes are TRBV18 and TRBJ1-5; unclear D gene. This CDR3 region has 12 residues. Per the germline V gene, CDR1 is KGHSH and CDR2 is LQKENI. Trimming took off 2 bases at V and 4 bases at J, with 3 bases between the two ends. CDR3 in amino acids: CASSPGNQPQHF. CDR3 in DNA: TGTGCCAGCTCACCAGGGAATCAGCCCCAGCATTTT.

The V gene is TRBV15, the J gene TRBJ1-1; D unclear. Germline V CDR1 and CDR2: LNHNV, YYDKDF (reference sequence). Trimming pared 6 bases from V and 2 bases from J, leaving 16 bases between. This CDR3 has 15 residues. The CDR3 region is CATREEKGRNTEAFF. The CDR3 coding sequence is TGTGCCACCAGAGAGGAGAAGGGAAGAAACACTGAAGCTTTCTTT.

V usage is TRBV10-3 and J usage is TRBJ2-1, with 7 bases that match TRBD2. Germline CDR1 ENHRY, CDR2 SYGVKD. The V gene end was trimmed by 6 bases and the J gene end by 4 bases; junction bases not matched to a gene: 3. The CDR3 sequence is 13 residues long. CDR3 in DNA: TGTGCCATCAGCGGGACTAAATACAATGAGCAGTTCTTC. This encodes CAISGTKYNEQFF.

The chain links TRBV7-8 to TRBJ1-3; no clear D. Germline-derived CDR1 and CDR2 are SGHVS and FQNEAQ. Trimming removed 1 base at V and 4 bases at J, with 11 bases between. The CDR3 has 15 residues. CDR3 amino acids: CASSLEGFSGNTIYF. The CDR3 region has the DNA TGTGCCAGCAGCTTAGAGGGTTTTTCAGGAAACACCATATATTTT.

The V gene is TRBV9, the J gene TRBJ2-1; 11 bases are a match to TRBD1. From germline, CDR1 is SGDLS and CDR2 YYNGEE. The CDR3 is 16 residues long. Germline trimming cut 4 bases from V and 7 bases from J; bases unmatched to any gene: 10. CDR3 in amino acids: CASSPPGQGALNEQFF. In nucleotides, the CDR3 is TGTGCCAGCAGCCCCCCCGGACAGGGGGCGCTGAATGAGCAGTTCTTC.

Only one count was recorded for this clone. The rearrangement joins TRBV19 to TRBJ1-5; possible D gene TRBD1, 5 bases. The CDR3 extends over 15 amino acids. The germline gives CDR1 LNHDA, CDR2 SQIVND (reference sequence). Trimming shortened V by 2 bases and J by 6 bases, and 14 bases separated the two germline ends. CDR3 coding DNA: TGTGCCAGTAGTATAAATCCTGCGGGGGGTCAGCCCCAGCATTTT. This codes for CASSINPAGGQPQHF.

The chain is built from TRBV7-6 and TRBJ2-7, with TRBD2 identical over 7 bases. J was trimmed by 2 bases and V by 5 bases; bases with no gene match: 9. Per the germline V gene, CDR1 is SGHVS and CDR2 is FNYEAQ. This CDR3 has 15 residues. The CDR3 DNA sequence: TGTGCCAGCAGCCCAAGGGTGGGGGGGGCCTACGAGCAGTACTTC. Translation gives CASSPRVGGAYEQYF.

This clone occurred once. The DNA of the CDR3 is TGTGCCAGCAGCAACCGAGAGGGCATCGGGGAGCTGTTTTTT. Its translation: CASSNREGIGELFF. The chain links TRBV21-1 to TRBJ2-2; no DNA check was done on the table's D call, TRBD2. TRBV21-1 is flagged as a pseudogene. This CDR3 spans 14 amino acids.

The CDR3 reads CASSDRQGAHTF. In DNA, the CDR3 is TGCGCCAGCAGCGATCGACAGGGGGCCCACACCTTC. The chain recombines TRBV5-1 with TRBJ1-2, with TRBD1 matching over 10 bases. The V and J ends lost 4 bases and 12 bases, in that order; junction bases with no gene match: 6. The CDR3 has 12 amino acids. Germline loops: CDR1 SGHRS, CDR2 YFSETQ.

The chain has TRBV5-1 and TRBJ1-5; D not certain. The CDR3 is made up of 14 amino acids. Trimming left V 0 bases short and J 4 bases short, with 8 bases between. Germline-derived CDR1 and CDR2 are SGHRS and YFSETQ. As DNA, the CDR3 is TGCGCCAGCAGCTTGGAAGGGAGAAATCAGCCCCAGCATTTT. It translates to CASSLEGRNQPQHF.

The chain uses TRBV7-9 and TRBJ2-3, with 9 bases matching TRBD1. The CDR3 sequence is 16 residues long. V shed 0 bases, J shed 0 bases, and the junction held 1 base outside the gene matches. CDR1 and CDR2 from the germline V gene are SEHNR and FQNEAQ (reference sequence). CDR3 nucleotide sequence: TGTGCCAGCAGCTTAGCGACAGGGGGAAGCACAGATACGCAGTATTTT. It codes for CASSLATGGSTDTQYF. Using reference TRBV7-9 and TRBJ2-3 for the parts outside the CDR3, the full variable domain is DTGVSQNPRHKITKRGQNVTFRCDPISEHNRLYWYRQTLGQGPEFLTYFQNEAQLEKSRLLSDRFSAERPKGSFSTLEIQRTEQGDSAMYLCASSLATGGSTDTQYFGPGTRLTVL.

V is TRBV27 and J is TRBJ1-1; maybe TRBD1 (5 bases). Trimming cost V 6 bases and J 1 base, with 15 bases left between them. Germline lookup yields CDR1 MNHEY and CDR2 SMNVEV (reference sequence). The CDR3 extends over 15 amino acids. The CDR3 region has the DNA TGTGCCAGCAGAGGATCAGGGCTTAGGAACACTGAAGCTTTCTTT. Encoded protein: CASRGSGLRNTEAFF.

This chain uses TRBV29-1 with TRBJ2-5; maybe TRBD1 (5 bases). The CDR3 runs to 13 residues. The V gene lost 4 bases and the J gene lost 5 bases, with 14 bases spanning the gap. Germline V gene lookup returns CDR1 SQVTM and CDR2 ANQGSEA. The CDR3 nucleotides read TGCAGCGTTGGGTTCAGGGCTGGGGAGACCCAGTACTTC. Translated, it gives CSVGFRAGETQYF.

The chain joins TRBV29-1 to TRBJ2-2; 7 bases agree with TRBD1. This CDR3 contains 14 residues. Germline-derived CDR1 and CDR2 are SQVTM and ANQGSEA. V dropped 4 bases and J dropped 4; count of bases not matched to a gene: 6. The CDR3 loop is CSVGDSRGTGELFF. For the CDR3, the DNA is TGCAGCGTTGGGGACAGCCGAGGCACCGGGGAGCTGTTTTTT.

The CDR3 reads CASSELTGVEYEQYF. In DNA form, the CDR3 reads TGCGCCAGCAGTGAGTTGACAGGGGTGGAATACGAGCAGTACTTC. The V call is TRBV10-1, the J call TRBJ2-7; TRBD1 matches 8 bases. The V and J ends lost 1 base and 4 bases, in that order; junction bases with no gene match: 6. This CDR3 has 15 amino acids. Germline loops: CDR1 WNHNN, CDR2 SYGVQD (reference sequence).

This rearrangement joins TRBV9 to TRBJ2-1, with 8 bases identical to TRBD2. The CDR3 spans 15 residues. From germline, CDR1 is SGDLS and CDR2 YYNGEE. J was trimmed by 9 bases and V by 0 bases; bases with no gene match: 8. The CDR3 is CASSVGPGGSAEQFF. For the CDR3, the DNA is TGTGCCAGCAGCGTAGGACCGGGAGGGTCGGCTGAGCAGTTCTTC.

The chain combines TRBV28 with TRBJ2-1; TRBD2 aligns across 11 bases. This CDR3 spans 15 amino acids. Losses at the gene ends were 5 bases for V and 5 bases for J; bases not matched to a gene: 5. Germline V gene lookup returns CDR1 MDHEN and CDR2 SYDVKM. The CDR3 here is CASSPGLAVDNEQFF. The CDR3, as DNA: TGTGCCAGCAGTCCGGGACTAGCGGTAGACAATGAGCAGTTCTTC. Full variable domain (remainder filled in from reference TRBV28 and TRBJ2-1): DVKVTQSSRYLVKRTGEKVFLECVQDMDHENMFWYRQDPGLGLRLIYFSYDVKMKEKGDIPEGYSVSREKKERFSLILESASTNQTSMYLCASSPGLAVDNEQFFGPGTRLTVL.